The T cell receptor (beta chain) under discussion was sequenced for a study of T cell responses to AZD1222 COVID-19 vaccine (dated by TCRdb to the early 2020s). As for the study more broadly: A total of about 230 trial participants underwent TCR sequencing, of whom approximately 210 received two doses of AZD1222 and about 25 received two doses of the MenACWY control vaccine. Enrollment into the trials was organized by age into subgroups of 18-55, 56-69 and 70-plus years, and those subgroups contained about 150, 27 and 61 TCR-sequenced participants, respectively.

Read against the paper, the sample's time point label means: about 28 days (+/-7) after the second vaccine dose. AZD1222 recipients whose second dose came at about 4 weeks and those whose second dose came at about 12 weeks were combined into one group, since spike-specific TCR depth and breadth did not differ between the two schedules. Vaccinee samples came from UK trials COV001 and COV002, including a single-blind randomized controlled phase 2/3 trial of AZD1222 (ChAdOx1 nCoV-19) in healthy adults. For TCRbeta chain sequencing, PBMC samples from trial participants were taken at day 0 and at day 28 after the second dose. The CDR3 regions of human TCRbeta chains were analyzed by immunosequencing. In the original analysis: Repertoire TCRs were matched against a reference library of SARS-CoV-2-specific TCRs generated with the MIRA antigen-specificity platform. Breadth was defined as the fraction of unique TCRs that were SARS-CoV-2-associated. Depth was defined as the fraction of total T cells that were SARS-CoV-2-associated. Using the MIRA data, every spike-specific TCR was mapped to the spike region that the TCR reacted to and assigned to either a CD4 or a CD8 class. Log10-transformed breadth and depth values were compared by one-way ANOVA with Sidak's multiple comparisons tests. TCRdb provides this immuneACCESS table in a form limited to in-frame rearrangements. Some clones are lacking; in checked studies, under half of them reflect an unresolved V gene, and why the rest are absent is not known. The D gene and trimming were derived from the DNA, and the V and J assignments and clone size from that table. The sample table shows about 70,000 clones, and over 75% are seen once. Jointly, the top ten make up 3.3% of the sample.

CDR1 and CDR2, looked up from the germline V gene (reference sequence), are GTSNPN and SVGIG. V and J are trimmed by 5 bases and 7 bases, and the gene matches miss 6 bases of the junction. From cysteine to phenylalanine, the CDR3 is 13 amino acids long. CDR3 DNA is the only sequence kept; it has 39 bases, read in frame from the first base. Overall study results and their limits: The whole spike protein was spanned by vaccine-associated CD4 TCRs, and dominant responses were seen in regions 160-218 and 743-854. A significant rise in spike-specific TCR breadth and depth was observed after two AZD1222 doses relative to day 0 and relative to MenACWY recipients. Because no day 14 peak-response samples were available, repertoires were characterized only after the peak T cell response. Most participants were white British and females outnumbered males, and the authors suggested that clonal diversity may have been underestimated. Conclusions about previously exposed vaccinees are limited because only six or seven AZD1222 recipients were SARS-CoV-2 seropositive at baseline. In the small 56-69-year group, the increase in depth fell short of significance, most likely because of low power. Epitopes outside the regions mutated in the B.1.351 and B.1.1.7 variants were reportedly recognized by nearly half of the unique spike-specific TCRs.

A remark on this clone: Its antigen target is currently unknown. No per-base quality is available; no much larger clone lies one base away.

The sequenced sample was peripheral blood, obtained 28 days after the second AZD1222 dose. The receptor was isolated from an adult who received the AZD1222 COVID-19 vaccine. The V and J genes are TRBV30 and TRBJ2-2; 8 junctional bases match TRBD1. At the DNA level, the sequence is TGTGCCTGGTATCAGGGGGCCAACGGGGAGCTGTTTTTT. Its translation reads: CAWYQGANGELFF.